These 24 T cell receptor beta chains were all obtained from the same sample, sequenced in a study of beta chain features in type 1 diabetes. Notes on the study in general: There was a moderate but significant shortening of TCRB CDR3s in all four CD4+ subsets of Type 1 diabetes patients.

Their antigen targets remain unknown. The isolated RNA, all of it, was reverse transcribed, so expressed TCRB transcripts were what got sequenced. Assay used: immunoSEQ multiplex PCR; TCRdb lists only in-frame clones, some missing. The profile covers about 700,000 clones, with 13% appearing a single time and approximately 0.02% taken by the ten largest. Sequenced: naive CD4+ T cells from blood. The receptors stem from a man between 18 and 35 years old with type 1 diabetes.

This clone was found a few times. Other DNA sequences of this sample code for an identical CDR3. V usage is TRBV7-9 and J usage is TRBJ1-1; D uncertain. V was trimmed by 1 base and J by 2 bases, leaving 8 bases between them. Looked up from germline, CDR1 is SEHNR and CDR2 is FQNEAQ (reference sequence). CDR3 length: 14 amino acids. CDR3 DNA sequence: TGTGCCAGCAGCTTAGGGGTCGGAAACACTGAAGCTTTCTTT. This sequence encodes CASSLGVGNTEAFF.

This clone appeared a few times. The V and J genes are TRBV2 and TRBJ1-2; 7 bases agree with TRBD1. Germline trimming cut 7 bases from V and 6 bases from J; bases unmatched to any gene: 14. This CDR3 comprises 15 residues. Germline CDR1 is SNHLY and CDR2 is FYNNEI. Here the CDR3 DNA reads TGTGCCAGCAACCTAGGACAGGTGGGAGAGGATGGCTACACCTTC. The encoded protein is CASNLGQVGEDGYTF.

The V gene is TRBV5-4, the J gene TRBJ2-1; 11 bases align to TRBD1. The CDR3 spans 15 residues. V shed 0 bases, J shed 6 bases, and the junction held 2 bases outside the gene matches. Per germline, CDR1 SGHNT and CDR2 YYREEE (reference sequence). The CDR3 nucleotides read TGTGCCAGCAGCTTGGGGACAGGGGGCCGCAATGAGCAGTTCTTC. This sequence encodes CASSLGTGGRNEQFF.

This chain connects TRBV29-1 to TRBJ2-1, with D perhaps TRBD1 (6 bases). V lost 5 bases and J lost 5, with 19 bases in between. The CDR3 totals 15 residues. Per the germline V gene, CDR1 is SQVTM and CDR2 is ANQGSEA. CDR3 nucleotide sequence: TGCAGCGTTAGGGGTCTTGGGGGCGGTAACAATGAGCAGTTCTTC. It codes for CSVRGLGGGNNEQFF.

V and J are TRBV30 and TRBJ1-4; D is uncertain. The CDR3 extends over 14 amino acids. The V and J ends lost 0 bases and 5 bases respectively, with 10 bases between them. Germline CDR1 and CDR2: GTSNPN and SVGIG (reference sequence). The CDR3 DNA is TGTGCCTGGAGTGTAAGCTTTAAGAATGAAAAACTGTTTTTT. Protein sequence: CAWSVSFKNEKLFF.

This clone was seen a handful of times. CDR3 DNA: TGTGCCTGGAGTGATGTGCAGGCCCAAGACAATGAGCAGTTCTTC. Its translation is CAWSDVQAQDNEQFF. This rearrangement joins TRBV30 to TRBJ2-1; the D is unclear. Germline-derived CDR1 and CDR2 are GTSNPN and SVGIG (reference sequence). The CDR3 loop spans 15 amino acids. V was trimmed by 1 base and J by 5 bases, leaving 15 bases between them.

This clone was detected only a few times. This chain uses TRBV25-1 with TRBJ1-1; D unresolved. The CDR3 runs to 14 residues. With 3 bases removed from V and 7 bases from J, the gap between germline ends came to 15 bases. Germline lookup yields CDR1 MGHDK and CDR2 SYGVNS. The CDR3 DNA is TGTGCCAGCAGTGATGGGCAAGGGAAGAATGAAGCTTTCTTT. Amino acid sequence: CASSDGQGKNEAFF.

The J gene is TRBJ2-3, the V gene TRBV11-3; no clear D gene. Germline V gives CDR1 SGHNT, CDR2 YENEEA. This CDR3 is 13 amino acids long. V shed 4 bases and J shed 0 bases, with 5 bases lying between them. DNA for the CDR3: TGTGCCAGCAGCTGGACCAGCACAGATACGCAGTATTTT. Its translation is CASSWTSTDTQYF. Supplemented by reference TRBV11-3 and TRBJ2-3, the full variable domain reads EAGVVQSPRYKIIEKKQPVAFWCNPISGHNTLYWYLQNLGQGPELLIRYENEEAVDDSQLPKDRFSAERLKGVDSTLKIQPAELGDSAVYLCASSWTSTDTQYFGPGTRLTVL.

The chain links TRBV4-1 to TRBJ1-5; no reliable D call. This CDR3 has 18 residues. Germline CDR1 MGHRA, CDR2 YSYEKL. With 3 bases removed from V and 0 bases from J, the gap between germline ends came to 18 bases. CDR3 sequence: CASSHVEGGGLSNQPQHF. CDR3 coding DNA: TGCGCCAGCAGCCATGTGGAGGGCGGAGGACTTAGCAATCAGCCCCAGCATTTT.

This chain uses TRBV6-6 with TRBJ2-3; D may match TRBD1 or TRBD2 (5 bases each). The germline gives CDR1 MNHNY, CDR2 SVGAGI (reference sequence). The CDR3 is 13 residues long. Between the trimmed V and J ends, which lost 7 bases and 5 bases, there was a span of 13 bases. As DNA, the CDR3 is TGTGCCAGCAAACCGGGACCCCGAGATACGCAGTATTTT. Protein product: CASKPGPRDTQYF.

This clone was recorded a few times. This chain uses TRBV2 with TRBJ1-6, with TRBD1 as a possible D gene (5 bases). The V gene lost 3 bases and the J gene lost 8 bases, with 17 bases spanning the gap. The germline V gene has CDR1 SNHLY and CDR2 FYNNEI. The CDR3 sequence is 16 residues long. For the CDR3, the DNA is TGTGCCAGCAGTGACGTTGGAGCAGGGAAGTATTCACCCCTCCACTTT. This codes for CASSDVGAGKYSPLHF.

This rearrangement joins TRBV25-1 to TRBJ1-1; D may be TRBD1 (5 bases). CDR3 length: 14 residues. The germline V gene encodes CDR1 MGHDK and CDR2 SYGVNS. V lost 5 bases to trimming and J lost 1 base, with 11 bases between them. CDR3 DNA sequence: TGTGCCAGCAGTAAGGGACTGGGGAACACTGAAGCTTTCTTT. It translates to CASSKGLGNTEAFF.

This clone has just a few counts. CDR3 in amino acids: CASSLTYEGQGITEAFF. CDR3 sequence (DNA): TGTGCCAGCAGCTTAACGTATGAGGGACAGGGAATCACTGAAGCTTTCTTT. J is TRBJ1-1 and V is TRBV7-3; 9 bases map to TRBD1. The junction had 9 bases not matched to a gene; V was cut back by 0 bases and J by 4 bases. Germline V gene sequence: CDR1 SGHTA, CDR2 FQGTGA. This CDR3 contains 17 residues.

This clone was seen a few times. CDR3 amino acids: CSVGQGSNTEAFF. Written as DNA, the CDR3 is TGCAGCGTTGGACAGGGCTCGAACACTGAAGCTTTCTTT. The V gene is TRBV29-1, the J gene TRBJ1-1; the match to TRBD1 covers 7 bases. Per the germline V gene, CDR1 is SQVTM and CDR2 is ANQGSEA. The CDR3 loop spans 13 amino acids. Losses at the gene ends were 4 bases for V and 1 base for J; bases not matched to a gene: 3.

Concerning this clone itself: One end of the junction does not line up with germline, which may come from a read error. V is TRBV7-8 and J is TRBJ2-7; 8 bases are shared with TRBD1. The germline V gene encodes CDR1 SGHVS and CDR2 FQNEAQ. CDR3 length equals 11 residues. The CDR3 nucleotides read TGTGCCAGCAGCGCTCGGGACAGGCCGGACTTC. Encoded protein: CASSARDRPDF.

This clone showed up just a few times. The V call is TRBV9, the J call TRBJ2-6; D remains ambiguous. This CDR3 comprises 17 residues. The V and J ends lost 3 bases and 1 base respectively, with 14 bases between them. Germline V lookup: CDR1 SGDLS, CDR2 YYNGEE. The CDR3 coding sequence is TGTGCCAGCAGCGAGGGCTTGGTGGCGTCTGGGGCCAACGTCCTGACTTTC. Protein: CASSEGLVASGANVLTF.

V usage is TRBV29-1 and J usage is TRBJ1-5, with 9 positions matching TRBD1. Unmatched junction bases numbered 4, after V lost 7 bases and J lost 3 bases. The CDR3 is 13 amino acids. The germline gives CDR1 SQVTM, CDR2 ANQGSEA. In DNA form, the CDR3 reads TGCAGCGCGGGACAGGGAATCAATCAGCCCCAGCATTTT. As protein: CSAGQGINQPQHF.

This clone was counted between two and nine times. The chain recombines TRBV30 with TRBJ2-3; unclear D gene. Germline V CDR1 and CDR2: GTSNPN, SVGIG (reference sequence). V lost 0 bases to trimming and J lost 4 bases, with 11 bases between them. The CDR3 sequence is 14 residues long. CDR3 sequence: CAWSVNLGADTQYF. The CDR3 bases are TGTGCCTGGAGTGTTAATCTAGGCGCAGATACGCAGTATTTT.

V and J are TRBV7-9 and TRBJ1-2, with unresolved D. V was clipped by 5 bases and J by 0 bases, with 13 bases between them. The CDR3 is 15 amino acids. Germline values: CDR1 SEHNR, CDR2 FQNEAQ (reference sequence). Here the CDR3 DNA reads TGTGCCAGCAGCCCCCGCGGGCCAACTAACTATGGCTACACCTTC. Encoded protein: CASSPRGPTNYGYTF.

This clone was picked up a small number of times. The chain recombines TRBV7-2 with TRBJ2-5; D remains unclear. Germline V gives CDR1 SGHTA, CDR2 FQGNSA. Trimming took 2 bases from V and 2 from J, leaving 24 bases between them. CDR3 length: 19 residues. This chain's CDR3 is CASSLTPPQRFRGQETQYF. CDR3 DNA sequence: TGTGCCAGCAGCTTAACCCCGCCCCAGAGGTTTAGAGGACAAGAGACCCAGTACTTC.

This clone was counted between two and nine times. The J gene is TRBJ2-1, the V gene TRBV28; unclear D gene. Trimming removed 6 bases from V and 5 bases from J, with 5 bases in between. Germline V gene lookup returns CDR1 MDHEN and CDR2 SYDVKM. CDR3 length equals 11 residues. The CDR3 DNA reads as TGTGCCAGCAGCCCAAACAATGAGCAGTTCTTC. Protein: CASSPNNEQFF.

The V gene is TRBV30, the J gene TRBJ1-4; a possible D gene is TRBD1 (5 bases). The V gene lost 2 bases and the J gene lost 7 bases, with 11 bases spanning the gap. This CDR3 contains 13 residues. CDR1 and CDR2 from the germline V gene are GTSNPN and SVGIG (reference sequence). The CDR3 sequence: CAWSKGYLEKLFF. The CDR3 DNA is TGTGCCTGGAGTAAGGGGTATCTTGAAAAACTGTTTTTT. Using reference TRBV30 and TRBJ1-4 for the parts outside the CDR3, the full variable domain is SQTIHQWPATLVQPVGSPLSLECTVEGTSNPNLYWYRQAAGRGLQLLFYSVGIGQISSEVPQNLSASRPQDRQFILSSKKLLLSDSGFYLCAWSKGYLEKLFFGSGTQLSVL.

This clone was seen only a few times. The J gene is TRBJ1-1, the V gene TRBV7-3; D gene ambiguous. The CDR3 sequence is 14 residues long. The V gene lost 2 bases and the J gene lost 5 bases, with 12 bases spanning the gap. Germline V CDR1 and CDR2: SGHTA, FQGTGA. CDR3 residues: CASSLGPTGTEAFF. CDR3 sequence (DNA): TGTGCCAGCAGCTTAGGCCCGACCGGGACTGAAGCTTTCTTT.

The CDR3 spells CASSLVRQGNYGYTF. The CDR3 DNA sequence: TGTGCCAGCAGCTTAGTTAGGCAGGGGAACTATGGCTACACCTTC. The chain carries TRBV7-9 and TRBJ1-2; D possibly corresponds to TRBD1 (6 bases). Germline assignment: CDR1 SEHNR and CDR2 FQNEAQ (reference sequence). This CDR3 has 15 amino acids. Trimming stripped 1 base from V and 2 bases from J, with 11 bases between.